This T cell receptor beta chain was sequenced in a study of shared clonotypes between healthy human individuals. Overall study context: Samples came from a couple of female and a few male donors aged 18 to 49. Each donor's CD8 memory used one plate, CD8 naive two, each CD4 subset three.

Study-level points and caveats: Naive subsets, compared against memory subsets, generally had larger estimated richness values.

Sequencing was at deep level. Profiled with immunoSEQ multiplex PCR; TCRdb holds only in-frame clones, not every one. The table lists about 320,000 clones, around 87% of them singletons. CDR1 and CDR2 (germline): MGHDK, SYGVNS. CDR3 size: 18 residues. V lost 2 bases, J lost 1 base, and 2 bases stayed unmatched. This clone was observed once. Its specificity is not known. This clonotype originated in a man younger than 35 in good health. The sample taken for sequencing was memory CD8+ T cells sorted from blood. Subset of the sample: CD45RO+ cells pooled with CCR7-negative TemRA cells. The rearrangement uses TRBV25-1 and TRBJ2-2; 15 bases map to TRBD2. In DNA, the CDR3 is TGTGCCAGCAGTGAAAGGGGACTAGCGGGAGGGAACACCGGGGAGCTGTTTTTT. Translating gives CASSERGLAGGNTGELFF. The entire variable domain, with the rest obtained from reference TRBV25-1 and TRBJ2-2, is as follows: EADIYQTPRYLVIGTGKKITLECSQTMGHDKMYWYQQDPGMELHLIHYSYGVNSTEKGDLSSESTVSRIRTEHFPLTLESARPSHTSQYLCASSERGLAGGNTGELFFGEGSRLTVL.